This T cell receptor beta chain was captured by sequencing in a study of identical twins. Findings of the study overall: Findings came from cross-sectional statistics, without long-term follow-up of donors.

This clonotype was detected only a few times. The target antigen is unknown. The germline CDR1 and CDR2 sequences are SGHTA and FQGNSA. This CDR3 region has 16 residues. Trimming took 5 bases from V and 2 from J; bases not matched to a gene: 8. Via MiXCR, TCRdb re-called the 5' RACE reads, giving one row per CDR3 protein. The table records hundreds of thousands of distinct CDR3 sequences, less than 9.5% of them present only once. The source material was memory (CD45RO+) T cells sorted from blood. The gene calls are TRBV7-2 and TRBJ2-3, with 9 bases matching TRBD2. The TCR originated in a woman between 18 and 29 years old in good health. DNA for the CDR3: TGTGCCAGCAGCCAGGGACTAGCAGTCCTCACAGATACGCAGTATTTT. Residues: CASSQGLAVLTDTQYF. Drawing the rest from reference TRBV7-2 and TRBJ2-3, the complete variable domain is GAGVSQSPSNKVTEKGKDVELRCDPISGHTALYWYRQSLGQGLEFLIYFQGNSAPDKSGLPSDRFSAERTGGSVSTLTIQRTQQEDSAVYLCASSQGLAVLTDTQYFGPGTRLTVL.